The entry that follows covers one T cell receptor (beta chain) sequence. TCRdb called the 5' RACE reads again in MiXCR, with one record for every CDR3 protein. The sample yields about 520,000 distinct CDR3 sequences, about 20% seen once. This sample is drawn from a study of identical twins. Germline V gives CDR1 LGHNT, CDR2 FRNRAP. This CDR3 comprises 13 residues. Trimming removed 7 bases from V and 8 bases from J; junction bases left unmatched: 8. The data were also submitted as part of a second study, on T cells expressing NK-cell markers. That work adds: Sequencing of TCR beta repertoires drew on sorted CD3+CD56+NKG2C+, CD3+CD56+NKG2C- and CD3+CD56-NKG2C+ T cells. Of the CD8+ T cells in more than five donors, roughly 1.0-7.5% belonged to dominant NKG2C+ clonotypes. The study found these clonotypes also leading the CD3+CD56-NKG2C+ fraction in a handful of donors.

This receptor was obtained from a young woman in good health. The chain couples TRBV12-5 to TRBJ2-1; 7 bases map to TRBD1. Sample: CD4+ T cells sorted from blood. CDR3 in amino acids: CASAQGTVYEQFF. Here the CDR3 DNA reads TGTGCTAGTGCCCAGGGGACAGTCTATGAGCAGTTCTTC.